This entry lists 30 T cell receptor beta chains sequenced from one sample in a study of PD-1 blockade in classical Hodgkin lymphoma (dated by TCRdb to 2018 to 2021). The time point label, read with the paper, signifies: cycle 4 day 1 (C4D1), after 6 weeks of nivolumab. Every trial patient had relapsed after autologous stem cell transplantation, and cohorts A, B and C differed in prior brentuximab vedotin exposure. Preparation of the library involved the immunoSEQ multiplex PCR assay. TCRdb took over this immuneACCESS table, retaining in-frame rearrangements with V and J assigned. Such tables are incomplete; in checked studies, under half of the missing clones stem from an unresolved V gene, and the remainder is unexplained. A total of fewer than 25,000 clones appear in this sample, roughly 80% of them only once. Of the sample, approximately 6.2% falls within the top ten clones. The material sequenced was peripheral blood mononuclear cells (PBMCs), taken before the fourth cycle of nivolumab. The receptors stem from a human donor with classical Hodgkin lymphoma.

This clone occurred once. J is TRBJ2-3 and V is TRBV19, with 7 bases aligning to TRBD2. Germline trimming cut 5 bases from V and 2 bases from J; bases unmatched to any gene: 10. Germline CDR1 and CDR2: LNHDA and SQIVND (reference sequence). The CDR3 consists of 16 residues. The CDR3 is CASSPRTGGNTDTQYF. In DNA form, the CDR3 reads TGTGCCAGTAGTCCCCGGACCGGGGGGAACACAGATACGCAGTATTTT.

V usage is TRBV7-2 and J usage is TRBJ2-3; 10 positions match TRBD2. J was trimmed by 1 base and V by 5 bases; bases with no gene match: 3. The germline CDR1 and CDR2 sequences are SGHTA and FQGNSA. The CDR3 totals 15 residues. The CDR3 nucleotides read TGTGCCAGCAGCCCCGGGACTAGCGGCACAGATACGCAGTATTTT. Protein sequence: CASSPGTSGTDTQYF.

The genes are TRBV9 and TRBJ2-7, with 8 bases matching TRBD1. The CDR3 length is 14 residues. Germline V gives CDR1 SGDLS, CDR2 YYNGEE. V lost 4 bases to trimming and J lost 0 bases; unmatched junction nucleotides: 3. DNA for the CDR3: TGTGCCAGCAGCCCCGGGACAGGCTCCTACGAGCAGTACTTC. It is translated as CASSPGTGSYEQYF.

The rearrangement links TRBV29-1 to TRBJ2-2, with D uncertain. CDR1 SQVTM and CDR2 ANQGSEA come from the germline V gene. The ends were cut back, 6 bases at V and 1 base at J, with 12 bases in the middle. The CDR3 has 14 amino acids. The CDR3 DNA follows: TGCAGCGTATCCCGGGCCCTGAACACCGGGGAGCTGTTTTTT. Translating gives CSVSRALNTGELFF.

The rearrangement links TRBV7-9 to TRBJ1-1, with D possibly matching TRBD1 (5 bases). Germline V gives CDR1 SEHNR, CDR2 FQNEAQ (reference sequence). The CDR3 is 14 amino acids. V shed 5 bases and J shed 4 bases, with 14 bases lying between them. The CDR3 sequence is CASSADRLSTEAFF. The CDR3 DNA sequence: TGTGCCAGCAGCGCTGACAGATTGTCCACTGAAGCTTTCTTT.

The rearrangement uses TRBV28 and TRBJ1-1; tentative D call: TRBD1 (6 bases). The CDR3 is made up of 15 amino acids. Trimming took off 1 base at V and 5 bases at J, with 14 bases between the two ends. Germline loops: CDR1 MDHEN, CDR2 SYDVKM. CDR3 DNA sequence: TGTGCCAGCAGTTTATATATAGGGGGACGAACTGAAGCTTTCTTT. Translated, it gives CASSLYIGGRTEAFF.

This rearrangement joins TRBV7-6 to TRBJ1-2; the D gene is possibly TRBD1 (6 bases). This CDR3 has 14 residues. Trimming cost V 3 bases and J 5 bases, with 13 bases left between them. CDR1 SGHVS and CDR2 FNYEAQ come from the germline V gene. The CDR3 region has the DNA TGTGCCAGCAGCTTCGGGGGGGCCTCTTATGGCTACACCTTC. Translating gives CASSFGGASYGYTF.

This chain joins TRBV2 and TRBJ2-7, with a possible D match to TRBD1 (6 bases). V dropped 3 bases and J dropped 3 bases, with 12 bases sitting between them. The CDR3 consists of 14 residues. CDR1 and CDR2 from the germline V gene are SNHLY and FYNNEI. Written as DNA, the CDR3 is TGTGCCAGCAGTGAGGACAGTCCTTTCTACGAGCAGTACTTC. Encoded protein: CASSEDSPFYEQYF.

V is TRBV2 and J is TRBJ2-3; 10 bases line up with TRBD2. Trimming at V came to 8 bases and at J to 6 bases, leaving 8 bases not matched to a gene. The length of the CDR3 is 14 residues. CDR1 is SNHLY and CDR2 is FYNNEI in the germline V gene. CDR3 amino acids: CASCIAGGQDTQYF. The CDR3, as DNA: TGTGCCAGCTGCATAGCGGGGGGTCAGGATACGCAGTATTTT. Full variable domain (outside the CDR3, taken from reference TRBV2 and TRBJ2-3): EPEVTQTPSHQVTQMGQEVILRCVPISNHLYFYWYRQILGQKVEFLVSFYNNEISEKSEIFDDQFSVERPDGSNFTLKIRSTKLEDSAMYFCASCIAGGQDTQYFGPGTRLTVL.

The V call is TRBV6-5, the J call TRBJ1-1; 7 bases line up with TRBD1. Trimming took 5 bases from V and 7 from J; bases not matched to a gene: 10. This CDR3 has 14 amino acids. Germline CDR1 MNHEY, CDR2 SVGAGI. CDR3 DNA sequence: TGTGCCAGCAGTCCGACAGGGTGGCATGATGAAGCTTTCTTT. Translated: CASSPTGWHDEAFF.

This chain links TRBV4-2 with TRBJ2-4; 8 positions match TRBD1. There are 18 residues in the CDR3. Germline-derived CDR1 and CDR2 are LGHNA and YNFKEQ. V shed 4 bases and J 5 bases; nucleotides not matched to a gene: 16. The CDR3, as DNA: TGTGCCAGCAGCCCCCGAGTCGGAGACAGGGGAAATCAAAACATTCAGTACTTC. Translating it yields CASSPRVGDRGNQNIQYF.

The CDR3 sequence is CASGGFTYEQYF. In DNA form, the CDR3 reads TGTGCCAGCGGAGGATTTACCTACGAGCAGTACTTC. The rearrangement uses TRBV6-5 and TRBJ2-7; D might be TRBD2 (5 bases). The V end lost 8 bases, the J end lost 2 bases, and 10 bases lay between the germline ends. Germline values: CDR1 MNHEY, CDR2 SVGAGI. This CDR3 region has 12 residues.

The chain uses TRBV7-8 and TRBJ1-5; no firm D call. The CDR3 contains 17 residues. Germline V CDR1 and CDR2: SGHVS, FQNEAQ. Trimming shortened V by 0 bases and J by 6 bases, and 18 bases separated the two germline ends. CDR3 nucleotide sequence: TGTGCCAGCAGCTTAGCCACCGGGTCTACTCGGCCTCAGCCCCAGCATTTT. As protein: CASSLATGSTRPQPQHF.

The rearrangement joins TRBV6-5 to TRBJ1-1; D not resolved. CDR1 and CDR2 (germline): MNHEY, SVGAGI. The CDR3 consists of 11 residues. V was pared by 5 bases and J by 7 bases, with 8 bases between. CDR3 nucleotide sequence: TGTGCCAGCAGTGGTGGGTTTGAAGCTTTCTTT. This codes for CASSGGFEAFF.

This chain joins TRBV7-9 and TRBJ1-1; the D is unclear. The germline V gene encodes CDR1 SEHNR and CDR2 FQNEAQ (reference sequence). CDR3 size: 12 residues. V was trimmed by 3 bases and J by 5 bases, leaving 7 bases between them. CDR3 amino acids: CASSLGRTEAFF. The CDR3 nucleotides read TGTGCCAGCAGCTTGGGGAGGACTGAAGCTTTCTTT.

This clone occurred once. CDR3 sequence (DNA): TGCAGCGTCCGGAGGACGCCAATGAACACTGAAGCTTTCTTT. Protein product: CSVRRTPMNTEAFF. V and J are TRBV29-1 and TRBJ1-1; D unclear. The CDR3 loop spans 14 amino acids. Trimming pared 6 bases from V and 0 bases from J, leaving 14 bases between. The germline gives CDR1 SQVTM, CDR2 ANQGSEA.

The chain combines TRBV27 with TRBJ1-2, with 8 positions matching TRBD1. The germline V gene has CDR1 MNHEY and CDR2 SMNVEV (reference sequence). J lost 3 bases, V lost 4 bases, and 1 base had no gene match. CDR3 size: 13 residues. The CDR3, as DNA: TGTGCCAGCAGTTCAGGGGGCTACTATGGCTACACCTTC. This translates into CASSSGGYYGYTF.

The rearrangement uses TRBV5-1 and TRBJ1-2; D may be TRBD1 (6 bases). The CDR3 has 14 amino acids. V gave up 5 bases and J gave up 2 bases, with 13 bases separating them. Per germline, CDR1 SGHRS and CDR2 YFSETQ. CDR3 loop: CASSEQGSNYGYTF. The CDR3 DNA sequence: TGCGCCAGCAGTGAACAGGGATCCAACTATGGCTACACCTTC.

About this clone: Additional DNA sequences in this sample encode the identical CDR3. The chain couples TRBV7-2 to TRBJ1-1, with no clear D. Germline V lookup: CDR1 SGHTA, CDR2 FQGNSA. The CDR3 has 13 residues. The ends were cut back, 3 bases at V and 8 bases at J, with 13 bases in the middle. The CDR3 DNA is TGTGCCAGCAGCTTCAACCCTCATACCGAAGCTTTCTTT. Residues: CASSFNPHTEAFF.

V and J are TRBV19 and TRBJ2-1; 9 positions match TRBD2. The CDR3 runs to 13 residues. With 6 bases clipped from V and 3 bases from J, the junction kept 0 bases outside the gene matches. Germline V gene sequence: CDR1 LNHDA, CDR2 SQIVND (reference sequence). The CDR3 DNA is TGTGCCAGTAGACTAGCGGGCTACAATGAGCAGTTCTTC. Translated, it gives CASRLAGYNEQFF.

This clone appeared a few times. The gene calls are TRBV28 and TRBJ1-5; tentative D call: TRBD1 (6 bases). From germline, CDR1 is MDHEN and CDR2 SYDVKM. Trimming removed 2 bases at V and 9 bases at J, with 14 bases between. The CDR3 runs 14 residues. The CDR3 loop is CASSLIQGPGPQHF. The CDR3 bases are TGTGCCAGCAGTTTAATACAGGGCCCGGGGCCCCAGCATTTT.

The gene calls are TRBV6-5 and TRBJ1-5, with 9 bases identical to TRBD1. The CDR3 length is 14 residues. With 2 bases clipped from V and 9 bases from J, the junction kept 5 bases outside the gene matches. Germline values: CDR1 MNHEY, CDR2 SVGAGI. The CDR3 bases are TGTGCCAGCAGTTACGACGGGACAGGGCCGCCCCAGCATTTT. It encodes CASSYDGTGPPQHF.

The chain links TRBV5-4 to TRBJ1-2; D uncertain. The length of the CDR3 is 14 residues. Germline lookup yields CDR1 SGHNT and CDR2 YYREEE (reference sequence). Trimming left V 2 bases short and J 5 bases short, with 13 bases between. This CDR3 reads CASSFAGRGYGYTF. CDR3 sequence (DNA): TGTGCCAGCAGCTTCGCCGGTCGTGGGTATGGCTACACCTTC.

This clone was counted once. The gene calls are TRBV7-9 and TRBJ2-1; the match to TRBD1 covers 9 bases. V lost 5 bases, J lost 7 bases, and 12 bases stayed unmatched. This CDR3 is built from 16 residues. Germline values: CDR1 SEHNR, CDR2 FQNEAQ (reference sequence). The CDR3 sequence is CASSPGWGQGANEQFF. In nucleotides, the CDR3 is TGTGCCAGCAGCCCCGGGTGGGGACAGGGTGCGAATGAGCAGTTCTTC.

The chain uses TRBV25-1 and TRBJ1-2; D is unclear. Germline V gives CDR1 MGHDK, CDR2 SYGVNS. CDR3 length: 14 amino acids. Trimming pared 3 bases from V and 9 bases from J, leaving 17 bases between. The CDR3 nucleotides are TGTGCCAGCAGTGAGGGTGAGGGTGTATTTAGCTACACCTTC. It translates to CASSEGEGVFSYTF.

CDR3 bases: TGTGCCAGCGACCGGGACGCGGAACAGCCCCAGCATTTT. Translation gives CASDRDAEQPQHF. The gene calls are TRBV2 and TRBJ1-5, with D tentatively TRBD1 (5 bases). In germline, CDR1 is SNHLY, CDR2 FYNNEI. V was pared by 8 bases and J by 7 bases, with 15 bases between. The CDR3 has 13 residues. Using reference TRBV2 and TRBJ1-5 for the parts outside the CDR3, the full variable domain is EPEVTQTPSHQVTQMGQEVILRCVPISNHLYFYWYRQILGQKVEFLVSFYNNEISEKSEIFDDQFSVERPDGSNFTLKIRSTKLEDSAMYFCASDRDAEQPQHFGDGTRLSIL.

The gene calls are TRBV15 and TRBJ1-1, with 12 bases that match TRBD1. Losses at the gene ends were 3 bases for V and 0 bases for J; bases not matched to a gene: 2. Germline V gives CDR1 LNHNV, CDR2 YYDKDF (reference sequence). The length of the CDR3 is 16 residues. The CDR3 loop reads CATSRGTGGVNTEAFF. The CDR3 region has the DNA TGTGCCACCAGCAGGGGGACAGGGGGCGTGAACACTGAAGCTTTCTTT.

This chain uses TRBV28 with TRBJ1-4; D perhaps matches TRBD1 (5 bases). This CDR3 region has 13 residues. Germline CDR1 is MDHEN and CDR2 is SYDVKM. CDR3 nucleotide sequence: TGTGCAATCCAGGGACCACCTAATGAAAAACTGTTTTTT. Translation gives CAIQGPPNEKLFF.

This clone turned up a few times. V is TRBV10-3 and J is TRBJ2-7, with 9 bases matching TRBD1. The CDR3 spans 14 residues. V trimming: 5 bases; J trimming: 5 bases; junction bases outside the gene matches: 7. Germline V gene sequence: CDR1 ENHRY, CDR2 SYGVKD. The CDR3 sequence is CAISIRDRVDEQYF. In nucleotides, the CDR3 is TGTGCCATCAGTATCCGGGACAGGGTCGACGAGCAGTACTTC.

The chain combines TRBV6-6 with TRBJ2-4; D unclear. Germline CDR1 MNHNY, CDR2 SVGAGI (reference sequence). V dropped 8 bases and J dropped 9 bases, with 23 bases sitting between them. The length of the CDR3 is 15 residues. The CDR3 spells CASGLGLSLFAIQYF. CDR3 DNA sequence: TGTGCCAGCGGGCTGGGTTTGAGTCTCTTCGCCATTCAGTACTTC.